This section outlines one T cell receptor (beta chain) sequence together with its context. The data were taken from a study of technical replicates of blood from a handful of donors. Some clones are missing from TCRdb's copy, which holds only in-frame ones; the method was immunoSEQ multiplex PCR. The sample has about 88,000 clones; around 92% are singletons. The receptor was isolated from a human donor in good health. Sequenced material: T cells isolated from PBMCs.

The DNA for the CDR3 is TGTGCCAGCAGCTTGTCAGCGGGAGGGCCCTACAATGAGCAGTTCTTC. Its protein is CASSLSAGGPYNEQFF. This chain joins TRBV11-3 and TRBJ2-1, with 10 bases that match TRBD2. Losses at the gene ends were 3 bases for V and 2 bases for J; bases not matched to a gene: 4. This CDR3 comprises 16 residues. The germline V gene has CDR1 SGHNT and CDR2 YENEEA.